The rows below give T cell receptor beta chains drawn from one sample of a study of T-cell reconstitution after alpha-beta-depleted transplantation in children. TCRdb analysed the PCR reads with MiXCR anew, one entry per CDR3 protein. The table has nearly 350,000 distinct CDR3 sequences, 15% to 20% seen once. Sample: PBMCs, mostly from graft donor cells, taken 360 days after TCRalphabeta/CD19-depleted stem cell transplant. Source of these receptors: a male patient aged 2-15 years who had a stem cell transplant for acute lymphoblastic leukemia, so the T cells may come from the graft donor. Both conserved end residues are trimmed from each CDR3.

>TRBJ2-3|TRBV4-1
ASRPRTSGRLPLTDTQY
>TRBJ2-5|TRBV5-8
ASSLYAVQETQY
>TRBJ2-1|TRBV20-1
SATGGRAGNEQF
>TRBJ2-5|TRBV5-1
ASSLWTGPQETQY
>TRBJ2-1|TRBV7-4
ASSPPENNEQF
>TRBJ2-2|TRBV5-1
ASSLRGINLLNTGELF
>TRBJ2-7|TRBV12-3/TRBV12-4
ASRRTSGSQREQY
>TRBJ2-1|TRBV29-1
SVGTTLSDEQF
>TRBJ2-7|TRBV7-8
ASSTWESSYEQY
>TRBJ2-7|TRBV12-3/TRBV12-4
ASRLLPGGAYEQY
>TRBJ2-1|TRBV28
ASLDYDNEQF
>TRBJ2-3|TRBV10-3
AISLAAGGAGGPTDTQY
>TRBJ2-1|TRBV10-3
AIEPSREGGNEQF
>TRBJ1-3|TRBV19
ASSIDSSGNTIY
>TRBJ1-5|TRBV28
ASSPGRSSGGPQH
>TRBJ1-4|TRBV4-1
ASKGPLNEKLF
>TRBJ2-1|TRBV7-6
ASSLGIGSLSEQF
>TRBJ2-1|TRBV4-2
ASSQRGLGTLGSANEQF
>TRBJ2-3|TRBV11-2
ANPGGKDTQY
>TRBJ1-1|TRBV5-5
ASSGQGSEAF
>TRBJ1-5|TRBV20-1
SAREGRGVQPQH
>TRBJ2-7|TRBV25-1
ASRTPGRSYEQY
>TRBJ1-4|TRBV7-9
ASSSGVQGEKLF
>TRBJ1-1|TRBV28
ASRKQGPGPEAF
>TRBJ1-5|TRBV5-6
ASSLVNQPQH
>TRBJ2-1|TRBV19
ASSIREGLNEQF
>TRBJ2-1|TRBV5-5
ASSLAGGLGFEQF
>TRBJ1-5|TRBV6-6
ASSPRVQPQH
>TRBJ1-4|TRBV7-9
ASNPDRGGPPEKLF
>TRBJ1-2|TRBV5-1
ASRDTQGGYT
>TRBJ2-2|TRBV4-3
ASSARLAGVAGTGELF
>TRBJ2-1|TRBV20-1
SARAAEGLAGGYNEQF
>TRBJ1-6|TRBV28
ASSFRTGGYNSPLH
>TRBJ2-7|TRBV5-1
ASSLSLTGTPWEQY
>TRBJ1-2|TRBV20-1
SANIQGASSGYT
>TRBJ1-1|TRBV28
ASSLGRGIAF
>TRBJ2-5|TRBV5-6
ASSLRSRQY
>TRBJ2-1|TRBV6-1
ASSPGLVVRNEQF
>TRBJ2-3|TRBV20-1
SARRPGLAYTDTQY
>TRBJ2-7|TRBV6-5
ASSNGRLIYEQY
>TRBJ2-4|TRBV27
ASSLRGRFKNIQY
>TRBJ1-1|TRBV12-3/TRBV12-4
ASSLPPAGPGQGARAF
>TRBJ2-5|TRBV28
ARDRDEGPIQEAQY
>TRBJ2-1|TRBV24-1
ATSDSSYNEQF
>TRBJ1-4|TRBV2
ASRGEQGKGKLF
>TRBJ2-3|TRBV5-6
ASSLDGFSTDTQY
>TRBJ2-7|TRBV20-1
SASTTGGGYEQY
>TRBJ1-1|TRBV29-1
SAPGLSNTEAF
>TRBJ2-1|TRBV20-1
IANEQF
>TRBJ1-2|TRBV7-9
ASSSSVGGALYGYT
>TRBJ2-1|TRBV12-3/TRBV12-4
ASTLGGEQF
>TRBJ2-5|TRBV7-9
ASSFRTVRETQY
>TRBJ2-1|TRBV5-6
ASSLEAAGTRGFEQF
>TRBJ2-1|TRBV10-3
AISESVYSTGTSVYNEQF
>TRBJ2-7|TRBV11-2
ASRTGTVSYEQY